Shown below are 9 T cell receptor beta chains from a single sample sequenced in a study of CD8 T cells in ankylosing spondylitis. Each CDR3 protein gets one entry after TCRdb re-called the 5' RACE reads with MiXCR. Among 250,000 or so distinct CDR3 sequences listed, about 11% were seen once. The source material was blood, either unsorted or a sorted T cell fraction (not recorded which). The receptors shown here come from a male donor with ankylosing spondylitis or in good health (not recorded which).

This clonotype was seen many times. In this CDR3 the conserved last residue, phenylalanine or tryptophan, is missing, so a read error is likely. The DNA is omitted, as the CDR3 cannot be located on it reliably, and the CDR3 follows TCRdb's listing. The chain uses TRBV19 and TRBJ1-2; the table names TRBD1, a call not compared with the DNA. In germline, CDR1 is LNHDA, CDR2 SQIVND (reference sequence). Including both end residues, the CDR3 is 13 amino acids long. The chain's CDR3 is CASSHSGTGSFGA.

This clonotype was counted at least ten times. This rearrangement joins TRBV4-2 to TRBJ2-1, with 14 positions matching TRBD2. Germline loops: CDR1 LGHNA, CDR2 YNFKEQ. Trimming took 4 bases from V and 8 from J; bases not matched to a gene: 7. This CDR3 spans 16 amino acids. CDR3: CASSRGGLAGEDEQFF. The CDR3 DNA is TGTGCCAGCAGCCGGGGGGGACTAGCGGGAGAAGATGAGCAGTTCTTC.

The CDR3 nucleotides read TGTGCCAGCGGAGGCCGGAATTCACCCCTCCACTTT. Translated: CASGGRNSPLHF. The chain has TRBV6-5 and TRBJ1-6; D is unresolved. CDR1 and CDR2 (germline): MNHEY, SVGAGI. The CDR3 has 12 amino acids. Trimming removed 8 bases at V and 7 bases at J, with 9 bases between.

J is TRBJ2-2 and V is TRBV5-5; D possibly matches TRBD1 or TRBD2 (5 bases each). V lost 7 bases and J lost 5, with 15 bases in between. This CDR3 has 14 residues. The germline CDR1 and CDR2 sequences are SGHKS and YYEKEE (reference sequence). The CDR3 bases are TGTGCCAGCGGGACCTTAACAGCGACCGGGGAGCTGTTTTTT. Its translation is CASGTLTATGELFF. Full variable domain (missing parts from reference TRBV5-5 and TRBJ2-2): DAGVTQSPTHLIKTRGQQVTLRCSPISGHKSVSWYQQVLGQGPQFIFQYYEKEERGRGNFPDRFSARQFPNYSSELNVNALLLGDSALYLCASGTLTATGELFFGEGSRLTVL.

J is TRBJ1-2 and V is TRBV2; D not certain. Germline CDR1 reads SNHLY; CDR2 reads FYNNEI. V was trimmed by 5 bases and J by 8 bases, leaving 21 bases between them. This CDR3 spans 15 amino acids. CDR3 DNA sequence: TGTGCCAGCAGTTATTCAGACGCCTCCCCGGGGGGCTACACCTTC. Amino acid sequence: CASSYSDASPGGYTF.

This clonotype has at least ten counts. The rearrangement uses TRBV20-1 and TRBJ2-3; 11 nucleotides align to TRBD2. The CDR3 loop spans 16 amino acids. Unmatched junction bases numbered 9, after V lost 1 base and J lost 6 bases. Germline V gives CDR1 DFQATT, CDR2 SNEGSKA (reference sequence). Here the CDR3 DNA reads TGCAGTGCTAGAGTGGGTAGCGGGGGGGCCGGGGATACGCAGTATTTT. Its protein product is CSARVGSGGAGDTQYF.

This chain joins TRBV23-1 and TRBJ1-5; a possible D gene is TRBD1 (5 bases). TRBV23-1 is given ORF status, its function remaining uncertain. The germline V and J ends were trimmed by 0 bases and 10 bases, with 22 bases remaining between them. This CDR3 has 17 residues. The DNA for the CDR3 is TGCGCCAGCAGTCAATCGGGTCCCGGGACCGATTATCTCCCCCAGCATTTT. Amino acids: CASSQSGPGTDYLPQHF.

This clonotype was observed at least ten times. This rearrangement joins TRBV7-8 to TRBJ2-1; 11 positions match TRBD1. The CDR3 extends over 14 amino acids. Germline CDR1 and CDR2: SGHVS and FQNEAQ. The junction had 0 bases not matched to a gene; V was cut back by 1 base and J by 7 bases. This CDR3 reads CASSLGDRGNEQFF. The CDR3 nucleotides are TGTGCCAGCAGCTTAGGGGACAGGGGGAATGAGCAGTTCTTC.

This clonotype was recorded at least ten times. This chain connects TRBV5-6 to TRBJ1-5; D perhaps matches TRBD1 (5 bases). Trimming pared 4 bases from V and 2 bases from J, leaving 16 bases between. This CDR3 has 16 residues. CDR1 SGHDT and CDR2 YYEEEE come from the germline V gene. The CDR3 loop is CASSRGGLGRNQPQHF. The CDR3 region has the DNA TGTGCCAGCAGCCGGGGGGGATTGGGGCGCAATCAGCCCCAGCATTTT.